A selection of T cell receptor beta chains follows, all from one sample in a study of sequential checkpoint blockade in melanoma. Repertoires were generated with immunoSEQ multiplex PCR, while TCRdb's copy carries only in-frame clones and drops some. Among some 5,800 clones listed, around nine tenths were seen once. Source: CD8+ T cells sorted from blood (inferred from file names), taken from a patient given nivolumab and ipilimumab in sequence. The receptors here all came from a human donor with melanoma. The CDR3 runs from the conserved cysteine through the conserved F or W. D genes are given only for firm matches. Size is omitted from some rows. Given values are once, few, many or a class for expanded clones.

>NA|TRBJ1-4|TRBD1|TRBV6-5
TGTGCCAGCAGTTACATAGGGACAGGGCTAGGAAAACTGTTTTTT
CASSYIGTGLGKLFF
>NA|TRBJ2-5|TRBD2|TRBV11-2
TGTGCCAGCAGCCTTCGTGGACTAGCGGGCCAAGAGACCCAGTACTTC
CASSLRGLAGQETQYF
>NA|TRBJ1-5|TRBD1|TRBV7-9
TGTGCCAGCAGCCAAACAGGGGGCGGTCAGCCCCAGCATTTT
CASSQTGGGQPQHF
>once|TRBJ2-7|TRBD2|TRBV11-2
TGTGCCAGCAGCCCCACCCTTGGACTAGCGGGGAACTCCTACGAGCAGTACTTC
CASSPTLGLAGNSYEQYF
>NA|TRBJ1-2|TRBD1|TRBV27
TGTGCCAGCAGTTTCTCCGGACAGGACTATGGCTACACCTTC
CASSFSGQDYGYTF
>NA|TRBJ1-1|TRBD1|TRBV4-1
TGCGCCAGCAGCGCACGCGGGACAGGGGAAGGGAACACTGAAGCTTTCTTT
CASSARGTGEGNTEAFF
>NA|TRBJ2-5|NA|TRBV7-9
TGTGCCACCGAGGGGGTGATGTCACAAGAGACCCAGTACTTC
CATEGVMSQETQYF
>NA|TRBJ2-1|TRBD2|TRBV11-2
TGTGCCAGCAGCTTAGAGGCTAGCGGCAACTACAATGAGCAGTTCTTC
CASSLEASGNYNEQFF
>NA|TRBJ2-3|TRBD2|TRBV27
TGTGCCAGCAGTCCGAAGGGACTAGCGGGCACAGATACGCAGTATTTT
CASSPKGLAGTDTQYF
>NA|TRBJ2-4|NA|TRBV2
TGTGCCAGCAGTGAGGGGGGTAATTCTCAGTACTTC
CASSEGGNSQYF
>NA|TRBJ2-7|NA|TRBV14
TGTGCCAGCAGCCAAGCCAACTACGAGCAGTACTTC
CASSQANYEQYF
>NA|TRBJ2-3|TRBD2|TRBV7-9
TGTGCCAGCAGCCACTGGACTAGCGGGAGATTCACAGATACGCAGTATTTT
CASSHWTSGRFTDTQYF
>NA|TRBJ2-7|NA|TRBV27
TGTGCCAGCAGTATCGGGCAGGGGGGCTACGAGCAGTACTTC
CASSIGQGGYEQYF
>once|TRBJ2-7|TRBD2|TRBV27
TGTGCCAGCAGTTCCCGGACTAGCTACGAGCAGTACTTC
CASSSRTSYEQYF